Included here is one T cell receptor (beta chain) sequence, with context. Survey-level TCR beta sequencing used the immunoSEQ assay. Libraries were prepared by immunoSEQ multiplex PCR; TCRdb keeps only in-frame clonotypes and omits some of them. The data contain around 49,000 clones, approximately 95% of them singletons. The CDR3 has 12 amino acids. The germline V gene has CDR1 SGHRS and CDR2 YFSETQ. The germline V and J ends were trimmed by 5 bases and 1 base, with 6 bases remaining between them. The sequence came from a man in his forties or fifties with rheumatoid arthritis. This rearrangement joins TRBV5-1 to TRBJ2-5; D call uncertain. The source material was PBMCs. CDR3: CASSVSQETQYF. The CDR3 DNA is TGCGCCAGCAGTGTCAGCCAAGAGACCCAGTACTTC. Together with reference TRBV5-1 and TRBJ2-5, the CDR3 gives the full variable domain: KAGVTQTPRYLIKTRGQQVTLSCSPISGHRSVSWYQQTPGQGLQFLFEYFSETQRNKGNFPGRFSGRQFSNSRSEMNVSTLELGDSALYLCASSVSQETQYFGPGTRLLVL.